Shown below are 8 T cell receptor beta chains from a single sample sequenced in a study of T cell repertoires in ileal Crohn's disease. Time point denoted: neoterminal ileum biopsy at postoperative endoscopy, about 6 months after surgery. Assay: immunoSEQ multiplex PCR; the TCRdb copy retains only in-frame clones and omits some. The table has more than 8,500 clones, about 80% seen once. The sequencing input was ileal tissue. The receptors come from an adult with Crohn's disease.

This clone was counted once. This rearrangement joins TRBV29-1 to TRBJ2-1, with 7 bases matching TRBD2. Unmatched junction bases numbered 8, after V lost 7 bases and J lost 2 bases. CDR3 size: 14 residues. Germline V gives CDR1 SQVTM, CDR2 ANQGSEA. Here the CDR3 DNA reads TGCAGCGCCTCGGGGGGAGGAGCCTACAATGAGCAGTTCTTC. It codes for CSASGGGAYNEQFF.

The chain is built from TRBV9 and TRBJ2-1, with 7 bases fitting TRBD1. Germline values: CDR1 SGDLS, CDR2 YYNGEE. This CDR3 comprises 13 residues. Losses at the gene ends were 0 bases for V and 10 bases for J; bases not matched to a gene: 4. CDR3 DNA: TGTGCCAGCAGCGTAGGACAGGGTGGGGAGCAGTTCTTC. Residues: CASSVGQGGEQFF.

The chain combines TRBV25-1 with TRBJ2-3; D possibly corresponds to TRBD2 (6 bases). Germline lookup yields CDR1 MGHDK and CDR2 SYGVNS. V was cut by 8 bases and J by 9 bases, with 24 bases left in between. The CDR3 extends over 15 amino acids. DNA of the CDR3: TGTGCCAGCGAACACTCCGGGACTCTGTCGAGGACGCAGTATTTT. Amino acid sequence: CASEHSGTLSRTQYF.

CDR3 sequence: CASSEYSHYNQPQHF. CDR3 coding DNA: TGTGCCAGCAGTGAATATAGCCATTACAATCAGCCCCAGCATTTT. The J gene is TRBJ1-5, the V gene TRBV6-1, with no clear D. Germline-derived CDR1 and CDR2 are MNHNS and SASEGT. V lost 2 bases, J lost 3 bases, and 11 bases lay in between. The CDR3 consists of 15 residues.

The chain has TRBV5-4 and TRBJ2-1; 10 nucleotides agree with TRBD1. Germline CDR1 reads SGHNT; CDR2 reads YYREEE (reference sequence). The CDR3 length is 15 residues. V shed 4 bases, J shed 5 bases, and the junction held 6 bases outside the gene matches. The CDR3 reads CASSRRQGANNEQFF. The CDR3 DNA sequence: TGTGCCAGCAGCCGCCGACAGGGGGCTAACAATGAGCAGTTCTTC. The full variable domain, its missing parts supplied by reference TRBV5-4 and TRBJ2-1, is ETGVTQSPTHLIKTRGQQVTLRCSSQSGHNTVSWYQQALGQGPQFIFQYYREEENGRGNFPPRFSGLQFPNYSSELNVNALELDDSALYLCASSRRQGANNEQFFGPGTRLTVL.

The chain combines TRBV23-1 with TRBJ2-7; no clear D gene. TRBV23-1 belongs to the ORF category, with a function that is uncertain. The CDR3 is made up of 12 amino acids. V lost 8 bases, J lost 4 bases, and 12 bases lay in between. The CDR3 is CASCLSEYEQYF. The CDR3 nucleotides are TGCGCCAGCTGCCTGTCTGAGTACGAGCAGTACTTC.

The gene calls are TRBV12-5 and TRBJ2-7, with 8 bases aligning to TRBD1. This CDR3 is 15 amino acids long. Unmatched junction bases numbered 12, after V lost 6 bases and J lost 5 bases. Germline lookup yields CDR1 LGHNT and CDR2 FRNRAP. CDR3 residues: CASGKGQGTVDEQYF. The CDR3 DNA is TGTGCTAGTGGAAAAGGACAGGGTACAGTAGACGAGCAGTACTTC.

This clone was found a few times. The rearrangement uses TRBV10-2 and TRBJ2-7, with TRBD2 matching 11 bases. CDR1 is WSHSY and CDR2 is SAAADI in the germline V gene. The V segment lost 8 bases and the J segment 7 bases; nucleotides outside the gene matches: 10. This CDR3 is built from 14 residues. CDR3 in DNA: TGCGCCAGCCATTCTAGCGGGGGGACGGGGGAGCAGTACTTC. Translated, it gives CASHSSGGTGEQYF.